This T cell receptor beta chain was recovered during a study of cytomegalovirus exposure and HLA in healthy donors. V lost 6 bases to trimming and J lost 4 bases, with 12 bases between them. The CDR3 is 13 residues long. Germline V gene sequence: CDR1 MDHEN, CDR2 SYDVKM. The PCR ran on 60 Vbeta and 13 Jbeta primers. Data came from immunoSEQ multiplex PCR; TCRdb stores just in-frame clones and leaves some out. Of 150,000 to 200,000 clones listed, 60% to 80% are singletons. V is TRBV28 and J is TRBJ1-1; possible D gene TRBD1, 6 bases. This receptor was obtained from a woman aged 25 to 39 in good health and CMV-seronegative. The sample was PBMCs. CDR3 bases: TGTGCCAGCAGCAGGGGTTTAGGCACTGAAGCTTTCTTT. Amino acids: CASSRGLGTEAFF.